This TCR beta chain stems from a study of CD4 T cells in lung cancer (dated by TCRdb to the late 2010s). In the study overall: To find responses to candidate mutation-encoded neoepitopes, the study screened blood T cells from NSCLC patients and isolated neoantigen-specific CD4+ T-cell clones and TCRs. The frequency of neoantigen-specific clonotypes in tumor resections, non-adjacent lung and cultured T-cell products was followed using TCRB deep sequencing. Lung adenocarcinoma or squamous cell carcinoma was present in the resected patients, who were aged 60 to 69 at blood donation and were mostly former smokers. Before blood donation, treatments including platinum chemotherapy had been received by the patients, and nivolumab or pembrolizumab had been received by some of the patients. What the work shows at the level of the full study, not this receptor alone: Nonspecific IFNgamma producers of unknown purity were included among IFNgamma-sorted cells, so expanded lines were found to range from monoclonal to oligoclonal. Rather than memory responses to the cancer, some blood-derived responses might reflect cross-reactivity or in vitro priming of naive T cells.

Libraries were built with the immunoSEQ multiplex PCR assay. Qiagen DNeasy or QIAamp micro DNA kits were used to isolate DNA, and the Adaptive Biotechnology human TCRB sequencing kit was used to sequence TCRB. TCRB libraries were sequenced on an Illumina MiSeq. As for the authors' bioinformatics: The kit provider's software was used to analyze TCRB sequence data, and Fisher's exact test was applied to assess tumor enrichment of clonotype templates. TCRdb holds this immuneACCESS table with in-frame rearrangements only. Some clones are missing; in checked studies, unresolved V genes explain under half, and the rest has no known cause. V, J and clone size reflect that table, while D and trimming were determined from the DNA. The sample data list roughly 100 clones, and 70% to 90% of these were observed just once. The top ten hold around 94% of the sample. About this clone itself: No cognate antigen has been identified for it. It has no much larger one-base neighbor in the sample; base qualities were not kept.

In the germline V gene (reference sequence), CDR1 corresponds to MNHNY and CDR2 to SVGAGI. The CDR3 sequence holds 16 residues, the cysteine and phenylalanine included. Only the CDR3 DNA stays, 48 bases, in frame from base 1. V sheds 4 bases and J sheds 4 bases, leaving 19 bases between their ends. For approximately 14 days, PBMCs were stimulated with mutant 27-mer peptides together with IL21, IL7, IL15 and IL2, and afterward were restimulated with peptide-pulsed autologous B cells. Live IFNgamma-secreting T cells were sorted by cytokine capture on a FACS Aria2 after restimulation with peptide-pulsed B cells. At limiting dilution of approximately 3 or 10 cells per well, the sorted cells were expanded for roughly 13 to 21 days with irradiated allogeneic PBMCs, phytohemagglutinin and IL2. Peripheral blood samples or leukapheresis products were obtained from the patients. Antigen specificity of expanded lines was screened by IFNgamma ELISA against autologous B cells pulsed with mutant peptides.

Source material: a CD4+ T cell line or clone grown in culture. This receptor was taken from a woman aged 55-75 years with non-small cell lung cancer. Some clones in this sample may be carry-over from other donors' samples. The V and J segments used are TRBV6-6 and TRBJ1-1; tentative D gene TRBD1, with 6 bases matching. This receptor carries the CDR3 CASSSPRGRGSTEAFF. The DNA reads TGTGCCAGCAGTTCCCCCCGGGGGCGAGGTAGCACTGAAGCTTTCTTT.